Each of the 21 T cell receptor beta chains below was sequenced from the same sample in a study of T-cell reconstitution after alpha-beta-depleted transplantation in children. Unique molecular identifiers were built into the TCRbeta library. MiXCR, applied by TCRdb to the PCR reads, yields one record per CDR3 protein. The table records some 70,000 distinct CDR3 sequences, around 6.6% of them present only once. The sample consisted of PBMCs from the stem cell graft donor, taken from the stem cell graft. Every receptor here comes from a human donor who donated a stem cell graft to a child with acute lymphoblastic leukemia.

This clonotype was found a few times. The rearrangement links TRBV6-2 or TRBV6-3 to TRBJ2-5; D gene unclear. V was clipped by 8 bases and J by 2 bases, with 12 bases between them. The CDR3 runs 13 residues. Germline V lookup: CDR1 MNHEY, CDR2 SVGEGT. CDR3 sequence (DNA): TGTGCCAGCCATCACAGCGAGCAAGAGACCCAGTACTTC. Encoded protein: CASHHSEQETQYF.

This clonotype was counted a few times. This sequence joins TRBV4-3 and TRBJ1-1, with D maybe TRBD1 (6 bases). This CDR3 has 14 amino acids. CDR1 and CDR2 (germline): LGHNA, YSLEER. Trimming took off 1 base at V and 4 bases at J, with 10 bases between the two ends. The CDR3 loop reads CASSQAQGPTEAFF. CDR3 sequence (DNA): TGCGCCAGCAGCCAAGCGCAGGGGCCCACTGAAGCTTTCTTT.

In its sample, this clonotype was seen many times. The genes are TRBV7-2 and TRBJ1-6; D is uncertain. The CDR3 extends over 14 amino acids. CDR1 and CDR2 from the germline V gene are SGHTA and FQGNSA. V was shortened by 7 bases and J by 14 bases, with 21 bases between the two germline ends. The CDR3 nucleotides are TGTGCCAGCACCCGGGGTACTTCCCGGGTAACCCTCCACTTT. Its translation: CASTRGTSRVTLHF. Drawing the rest from reference TRBV7-2 and TRBJ1-6, the complete variable domain is GAGVSQSPSNKVTEKGKDVELRCDPISGHTALYWYRQSLGQGLEFLIYFQGNSAPDKSGLPSDRFSAERTGGSVSTLTIQRTQQEDSAVYLCASTRGTSRVTLHFGNGTRLTVT.

The chain combines TRBV5-1 with TRBJ1-1; TRBD1 might be the D (6 bases). The V end lost 2 bases, the J end lost 8 bases, and 16 bases lay between the germline ends. Germline CDR1 is SGHRS and CDR2 is YFSETQ. The CDR3 sequence is 14 residues long. Here the CDR3 DNA reads TGCGCCAGCAGCTTCCTGTCATTGGGGGGCGAAGCTTTCTTT. Residues: CASSFLSLGGEAFF. Variable domain in full (rest from reference TRBV5-1 and TRBJ1-1): KAGVTQTPRYLIKTRGQQVTLSCSPISGHRSVSWYQQTPGQGLQFLFEYFSETQRNKGNFPGRFSGRQFSNSRSEMNVSTLELGDSALYLCASSFLSLGGEAFFGQGTRLTVV.

V usage is TRBV5-1 and J usage is TRBJ1-3, with D possibly matching TRBD1 (6 bases). This CDR3 has 16 amino acids. Germline V gives CDR1 SGHRS, CDR2 YFSETQ. Deletions cut 2 bases from V and 0 bases from J, with 12 bases between. The CDR3 loop is CASSFGGQLSGNTIYF. CDR3 bases: TGCGCCAGCAGCTTTGGGGGGCAGCTCTCTGGAAACACCATATATTTT.

The V gene is TRBV3-1, the J gene TRBJ1-6, with unresolved D. There are 13 residues in the CDR3. V lost 6 bases to trimming and J lost 8 bases, with 11 bases between them. Germline CDR1 is LGHDT and CDR2 is YNNKEL (reference sequence). CDR3 amino acids: CASRSDGDSPLHF. As DNA, the CDR3 is TGTGCCAGCAGATCCGACGGTGATTCACCCCTCCACTTT.

This clonotype was recorded many times. V is TRBV28 and J is TRBJ2-7; the D gene could be TRBD1 or TRBD2 (5 bases each). Looked up from germline, CDR1 is MDHEN and CDR2 is SYDVKM. This CDR3 has 11 amino acids. The ends were cut back, 6 bases at V and 4 bases at J, with 7 bases in the middle. CDR3 sequence: CASRGEYEQYF. CDR3 coding DNA: TGTGCCAGCAGGGGGGAATACGAGCAGTACTTC.

This clonotype was seen repeatedly, ten times or more. The rearrangement uses TRBV7-9 and TRBJ2-1; D is possibly TRBD1 (5 bases). The germline V gene has CDR1 SEHNR and CDR2 FQNEAQ (reference sequence). This CDR3 is built from 15 residues. V lost 3 bases to trimming and J lost 3 bases, with 12 bases between them. The CDR3 here is CASSFSMGLYNEQFF. The CDR3 bases are TGTGCCAGCAGCTTTAGTATGGGGCTCTACAATGAGCAGTTCTTC.

There are a few counts of this clonotype. The chain combines TRBV7-3 with TRBJ2-1; D remains ambiguous. Looked up from germline, CDR1 is SGHTA and CDR2 is FQGTGA. This CDR3 contains 15 residues. V lost 0 bases, J lost 2 bases, and 8 bases lay in between. The CDR3 here is CASSLTLGPYNEQFF. Here the CDR3 DNA reads TGTGCCAGCAGCTTAACGTTGGGTCCCTACAATGAGCAGTTCTTC.

Many counts were recorded for this clonotype. One end of the junction does not line up with germline, which may come from a read error. This sequence joins TRBV28 and TRBJ2-3; 9 bases fit TRBD1. CDR3 size: 18 residues. Germline V gives CDR1 MDHEN, CDR2 SYDVKM. This CDR3 reads CASSRGTGTTLSKDTQYF. The CDR3 nucleotides read TGTGCCAGCAGCCGAGGGACAGGGACAACACTAAGCAAAGATACGCAGTATTTT.

This clonotype was counted ten times or more. The chain links TRBV6-1 to TRBJ1-1, with D perhaps TRBD1 (5 bases). CDR3 length: 16 residues. Germline V gene data show CDR1 as MNHNS and CDR2 as SASEGT. The V end lost 0 bases, the J end lost 0 bases, and 11 bases lay between the germline ends. The CDR3 reads CASSEALWGVNTEAFF. The DNA for the CDR3 is TGTGCCAGCAGTGAAGCGCTATGGGGCGTGAACACTGAAGCTTTCTTT.

This clonotype was observed many times. The gene calls are TRBV28 and TRBJ2-7; 10 bases map to TRBD1. CDR1 is MDHEN, CDR2 SYDVKM, per germline. The CDR3 covers 15 residues. V shed 2 bases and J 7 bases; nucleotides not matched to a gene: 8. The CDR3 is CASSLERDRGGEQYF. The CDR3 nucleotides read TGTGCCAGCAGTTTAGAGCGGGACAGGGGTGGGGAGCAGTACTTC.

This clonotype was counted ten times or more. The genes are TRBV12-3 or TRBV12-4 and TRBJ1-6; D uncertain. V was trimmed by 6 bases and J by 9 bases, leaving 15 bases between them. The CDR3 totals 14 residues. In DNA, the CDR3 is TGTGCCAGCAGCCCTGACTTAAGGAGTTCACCCCTCCACTTT. Translation: CASSPDLRSSPLHF.

J is TRBJ2-5 and V is TRBV2; 7 nucleotides match TRBD1. J lost 2 bases, V lost 4 bases, and 13 bases had no gene match. CDR1 is SNHLY, CDR2 FYNNEI, per germline. CDR3 length: 17 amino acids. The CDR3 DNA reads TGTGCCAGCAGTGTACGCCCAACAGGGGACGTACAAGAGACCCAGTACTTC. It encodes CASSVRPTGDVQETQYF.

This clonotype has a handful of counts. The gene calls are TRBV10-3 and TRBJ2-7, with D possibly matching TRBD2 (6 bases). From germline, CDR1 is ENHRY and CDR2 SYGVKD. The CDR3 is made up of 12 amino acids. With 6 bases removed from V and 6 bases from J, the gap between germline ends came to 12 bases. The CDR3, as DNA: TGTGCCATCAGGGGACTCCTCGGCGAGCAGTACTTC. Amino acid sequence: CAIRGLLGEQYF.

The sample holds many counts of this clonotype. The chain's CDR3 is CSASTRANSEAFF. The CDR3 DNA sequence: TGCAGTGCTAGTACGCGGGCCAATTCGGAAGCTTTCTTT. The genes are TRBV20-1 and TRBJ1-1; D is unresolved. Germline CDR1 reads DFQATT; CDR2 reads SNEGSKA (reference sequence). The CDR3 is 13 residues long. Trimming cost V 3 bases and J 8 bases, with 16 bases left between them.

This clonotype was seen ten or more times. This chain links TRBV6-5 with TRBJ2-7; 8 bases agree with TRBD1. V shed 2 bases, J shed 0 bases, and the junction held 6 bases outside the gene matches. Germline-derived CDR1 and CDR2 are MNHEY and SVGAGI. This CDR3 comprises 16 residues. The CDR3 DNA reads TGTGCCAGCAGTTACGAGGCAGGGGGCGGCTCCTACGAGCAGTACTTC. Translation gives CASSYEAGGGSYEQYF.

This clonotype was seen repeatedly, ten times or more. This rearrangement joins TRBV11-3 to TRBJ2-1; maybe TRBD2 (7 bases). Trimming left V 8 bases short and J 7 bases short, with 21 bases between. Per germline, CDR1 SGHNT and CDR2 YENEEA. The CDR3 is 15 residues long. DNA of the CDR3: TGTGCCAGCCCCTCCCCGGGGGGCTTAGAGAATGAGCAGTTCTTC. Protein sequence: CASPSPGGLENEQFF.

This clonotype has a count of ten or more. This chain links TRBV9 with TRBJ1-6, with 8 nucleotides matching TRBD1. CDR1 and CDR2 (germline): SGDLS, YYNGEE. The CDR3 spans 17 residues. V lost 0 bases, J lost 4 bases, and 6 bases stayed unmatched. The DNA for the CDR3 is TGTGCCAGCAGCGTAGAGAGTCAGGGGGCTTATAATTCACCCCTCCACTTT. Translated: CASSVESQGAYNSPLHF. Drawing the rest from reference TRBV9 and TRBJ1-6, the complete variable domain is DSGVTQTPKHLITATGQRVTLRCSPRSGDLSVYWYQQSLDQGLQFLIQYYNGEERAKGNILERFSAQQFPDLHSELNLSSLELGDSALYFCASSVESQGAYNSPLHFGNGTRLTVT.

This clonotype has a handful of counts. J is TRBJ2-5 and V is TRBV3-1; no reliable D call. The V end lost 0 bases, the J end lost 0 bases, and 8 bases lay between the germline ends. CDR3 length equals 15 residues. Germline-derived CDR1 and CDR2 are LGHDT and YNNKEL (reference sequence). The CDR3 region is CASSQDLTDQETQYF. The DNA of the CDR3 is TGTGCCAGCAGCCAAGATCTTACCGACCAAGAGACCCAGTACTTC.

CDR3 sequence: CATSRDPQSNQPQHF. The CDR3, as DNA: TGTGCCACCAGCAGAGATCCCCAGTCCAATCAGCCCCAGCATTTT. This rearrangement joins TRBV15 to TRBJ1-5; D remains unclear. V lost 0 bases and J 3 bases, leaving 9 bases between the germline ends. The CDR3 covers 15 residues. CDR1 and CDR2 (germline): LNHNV, YYDKDF (reference sequence).